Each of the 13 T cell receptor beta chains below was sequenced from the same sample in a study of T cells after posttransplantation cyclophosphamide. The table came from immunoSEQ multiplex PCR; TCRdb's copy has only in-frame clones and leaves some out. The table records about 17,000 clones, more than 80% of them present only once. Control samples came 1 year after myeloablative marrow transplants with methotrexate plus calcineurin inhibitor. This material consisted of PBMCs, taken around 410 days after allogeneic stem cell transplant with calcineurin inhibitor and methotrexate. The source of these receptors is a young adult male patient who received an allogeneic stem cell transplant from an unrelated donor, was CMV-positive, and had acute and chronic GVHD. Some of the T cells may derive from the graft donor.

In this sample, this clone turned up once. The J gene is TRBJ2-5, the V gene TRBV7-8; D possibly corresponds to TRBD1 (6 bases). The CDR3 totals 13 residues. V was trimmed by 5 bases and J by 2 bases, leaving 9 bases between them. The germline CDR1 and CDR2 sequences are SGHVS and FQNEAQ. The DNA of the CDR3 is TGTGCCAGCAGCCGCGGACAGCAAGAGACCCAGTACTTC. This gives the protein CASSRGQQETQYF.

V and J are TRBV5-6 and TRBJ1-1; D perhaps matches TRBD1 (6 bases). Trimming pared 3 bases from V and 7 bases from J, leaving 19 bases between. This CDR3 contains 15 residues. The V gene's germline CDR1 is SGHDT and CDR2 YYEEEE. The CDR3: CASSYLVGAGGEAFF. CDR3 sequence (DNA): TGTGCCAGCAGCTACCTGGTGGGGGCGGGGGGTGAAGCTTTCTTT. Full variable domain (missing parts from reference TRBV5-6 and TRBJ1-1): DAGVTQSPTHLIKTRGQQVTLRCSPKSGHDTVSWYQQALGQGPQFIFQYYEEEERQRGNFPDRFSGHQFPNYSSELNVNALLLGDSALYLCASSYLVGAGGEAFFGQGTRLTVV.

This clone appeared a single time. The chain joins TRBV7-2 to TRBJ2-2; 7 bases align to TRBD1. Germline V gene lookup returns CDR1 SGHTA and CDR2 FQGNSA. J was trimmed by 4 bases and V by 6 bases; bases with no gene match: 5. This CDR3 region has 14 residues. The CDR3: CASSRRQGTGELFF. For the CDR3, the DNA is TGTGCCAGCAGTCGCCGACAGGGCACCGGGGAGCTGTTTTTT. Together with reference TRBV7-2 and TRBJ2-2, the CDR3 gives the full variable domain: GAGVSQSPSNKVTEKGKDVELRCDPISGHTALYWYRQSLGQGLEFLIYFQGNSAPDKSGLPSDRFSAERTGGSVSTLTIQRTQQEDSAVYLCASSRRQGTGELFFGEGSRLTVL.

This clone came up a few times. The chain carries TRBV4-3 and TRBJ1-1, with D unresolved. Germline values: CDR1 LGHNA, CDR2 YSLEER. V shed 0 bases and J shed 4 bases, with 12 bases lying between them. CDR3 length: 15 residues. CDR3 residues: CASSQDGGRGTEAFF. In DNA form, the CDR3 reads TGCGCCAGCAGCCAAGATGGTGGCCGGGGCACTGAAGCTTTCTTT.

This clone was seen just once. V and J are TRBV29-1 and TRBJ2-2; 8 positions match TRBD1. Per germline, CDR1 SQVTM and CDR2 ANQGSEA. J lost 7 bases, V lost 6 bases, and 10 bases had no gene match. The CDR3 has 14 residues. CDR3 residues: CSVAYGQGVGELFF. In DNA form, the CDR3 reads TGCAGCGTCGCCTATGGACAGGGCGTCGGGGAGCTGTTTTTT.

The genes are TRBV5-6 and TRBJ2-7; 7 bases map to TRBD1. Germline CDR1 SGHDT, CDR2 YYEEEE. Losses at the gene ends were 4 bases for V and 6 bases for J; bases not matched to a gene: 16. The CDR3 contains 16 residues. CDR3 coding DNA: TGTGCCAGCAGCATACGAACCCTTACAGGGGCCGGCGAGCAGTACTTC. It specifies CASSIRTLTGAGEQYF.

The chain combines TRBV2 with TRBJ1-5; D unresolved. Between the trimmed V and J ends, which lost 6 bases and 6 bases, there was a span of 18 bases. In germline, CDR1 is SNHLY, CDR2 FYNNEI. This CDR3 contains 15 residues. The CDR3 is CASSRTGYGSQPQHF. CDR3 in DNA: TGTGCCAGCAGCCGGACGGGATACGGGAGTCAGCCCCAGCATTTT.

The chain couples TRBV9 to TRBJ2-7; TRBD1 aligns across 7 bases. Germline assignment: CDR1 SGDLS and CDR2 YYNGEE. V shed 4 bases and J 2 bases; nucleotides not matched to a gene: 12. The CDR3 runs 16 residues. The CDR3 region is CASSNNPGQITYEQYF. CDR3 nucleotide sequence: TGTGCCAGCAGCAACAACCCGGGACAGATTACCTACGAGCAGTACTTC.

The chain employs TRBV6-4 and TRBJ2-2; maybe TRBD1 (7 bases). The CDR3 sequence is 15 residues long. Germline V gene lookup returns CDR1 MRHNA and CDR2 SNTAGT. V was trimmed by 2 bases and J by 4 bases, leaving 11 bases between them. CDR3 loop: CASSDGQGGTGELFF. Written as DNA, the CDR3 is TGTGCCAGCAGTGACGGGCAGGGGGGCACCGGGGAGCTGTTTTTT.

The CDR3 loop reads CASSPRQGWETQYF. Here the CDR3 DNA reads TGTGCCAGCAGCCCTAGACAGGGATGGGAGACCCAGTACTTC. This chain joins TRBV5-8 and TRBJ2-5; 7 bases fit TRBD1. J lost 5 bases, V lost 4 bases, and 8 bases had no gene match. The germline gives CDR1 SGHTS, CDR2 YDEGEE. The CDR3 is 14 residues long.

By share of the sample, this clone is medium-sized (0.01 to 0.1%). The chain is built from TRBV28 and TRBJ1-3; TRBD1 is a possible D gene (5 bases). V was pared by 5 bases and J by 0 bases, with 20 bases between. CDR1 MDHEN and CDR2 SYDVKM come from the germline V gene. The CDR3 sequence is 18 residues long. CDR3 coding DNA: TGTGCCAGCAGTCTACTACCCGGGACTCGCAGCTCTGGAAACACCATATATTTT. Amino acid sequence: CASSLLPGTRSSGNTIYF.

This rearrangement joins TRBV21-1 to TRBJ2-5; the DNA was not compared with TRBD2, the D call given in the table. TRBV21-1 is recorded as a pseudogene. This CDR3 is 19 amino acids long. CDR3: CASSKYLRACEESGETQYF. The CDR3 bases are TGTGCCAGCAGCAAATATTTGCGGGCCTGTGAGGAGTCGGGGGAGACCCAGTACTTC.

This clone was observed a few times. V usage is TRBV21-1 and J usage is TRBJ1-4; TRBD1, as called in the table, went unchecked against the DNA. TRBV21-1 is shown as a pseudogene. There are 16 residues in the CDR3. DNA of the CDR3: TGTGCCAGCAGCAAAAGGGACATCTCAACTAATGAAAAACTGTTTTTT. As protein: CASSKRDISTNEKLFF.